The rows below give T cell receptor beta chains drawn from one sample of a study of blood T cell repertoires in COVID-19. Profiled with immunoSEQ multiplex PCR; TCRdb holds only in-frame clones, not every one. The sample has about 200,000 clones, 80% seen once. Sample: peripheral blood. The source of these receptors is a woman aged 70 to 79 with acute or convalescent COVID-19. CDR3s include the opening cysteine and the closing phenylalanine or tryptophan. Each record gives: D gene, V gene, clone size, J gene, CDR3 DNA, CDR3 protein. The D gene is left open where the match is weak. Size values are once, few and many counts, or a class for expanded clones, and some rows have none.

>TRBD1|TRBV18|-|TRBJ2-2
TGTGCCAGCTCAACGACAGGGGGCGGCGGGGAGCTGTTTTTT
CASSTTGGGGELFF
>TRBD1|TRBV2|-|TRBJ2-3
TGTGCCAGCAGTCGGGACAGCCGCACCGCAGATACGCAGTATTTT
CASSRDSRTADTQYF
>-|TRBV28|-|TRBJ2-7
TGTGCCAGCAGTTCTTTCTACGAGCAGTACTTC
CASSSFYEQYF
>TRBD1|TRBV18|-|TRBJ1-6
TGTGCCAGCTCACTAACAGGGGTGGGGAATTCACCCCTCCACTTT
CASSLTGVGNSPLHF
>TRBD2|TRBV27|-|TRBJ2-1
TGTGCCAGCAGTTCGGGACTAGCGGGAGGATCAATGAATGAGCAGTTCTTC
CASSSGLAGGSMNEQFF
>TRBD1|TRBV9|few|TRBJ1-1
TGTGCCAGCCGACAGGGCCCGGGGCCCACTGAAGCTTTCTTT
CASRQGPGPTEAFF
>TRBD2|TRBV29-1|-|TRBJ2-5
TGCAGCGTTGACAGTAGCGGGAGGGCCGGAGGTGAGACCCAGTACTTC
CSVDSSGRAGGETQYF
>-|TRBV28|-|TRBJ2-7
TGTGCCAGCAGTAAACAGGGCCGCCGTTTCGAGCAGTACTTC
CASSKQGRRFEQYF
>-|TRBV5-4|-|TRBJ2-1
TGTGCCAGCAGCCCTAAGGACAAGGACTACAATGAGCAGTTCTTC
CASSPKDKDYNEQFF
>-|TRBV7-2|-|TRBJ2-1
TGTGCCAGCAGCTTAAGCCCCTCCTACAATGAGCAGTTCTTC
CASSLSPSYNEQFF
>TRBD1|TRBV7-6|-|TRBJ2-2
TGTGCCAGCAGCTTGGGACAGGGGCCGAACACCGGGGAGCTGTTTTTT
CASSLGQGPNTGELFF
>TRBD2|TRBV28|-|TRBJ2-1
TGTGCCAGCAGTTCCCTAGCGGGAGTCATGGGGGAGCAGTTCTTC
CASSSLAGVMGEQFF
>-|TRBV7-2|-|TRBJ1-5
TGTGCCAGCAGCTTAGGGCCAGGGGGCAATCAGCCCCAGCATTTT
CASSLGPGGNQPQHF
>TRBD2|TRBV18|few|TRBJ2-6
TGTGCCAGCTCACCACCGGGACTAGCGGGAGGTAACCCCTCTGGGGCCAACGTCCTGACTTTC
CASSPPGLAGGNPSGANVLTF
>-|TRBV18|-|TRBJ2-1
TGTGCCAGCTCACCCGGACTGGACAATGAGCAGTTCTTC
CASSPGLDNEQFF
>TRBD2|TRBV5-1|-|TRBJ2-3
TGCGCCAGCAGCTTGGCAGCGGGAGGGCCAGATACGCAGTATTTT
CASSLAAGGPDTQYF
>-|TRBV6-6|-|TRBJ1-1
TGTGCCAGCAGTTACCAGGGTCGGGCTGAAGCTTTCTTT
CASSYQGRAEAFF
>TRBD2|TRBV29-1|-|TRBJ2-1
TGCAGCGTTTCCGGGACTAGCGGGAGAGGATCCTACAATGAGCAGTTCTTC
CSVSGTSGRGSYNEQFF
>TRBD1|TRBV11-3|-|TRBJ2-1
TGTGCCAGCAGCTCGCGGGGACAGGGGGTTGGTGAGCAGTTCTTC
CASSSRGQGVGEQFF
>TRBD1|TRBV3-1/TRBV3-2|-|TRBJ2-2
TGTGCCAGCAGCCCACCAGGGGGCCGGGAGCTGTTTTTT
CASSPPGGRELFF
>-|TRBV28|-|TRBJ2-3
TGTGCCAGCCCCGACAGGGCGGGAAGCACAGATACGCAGTATTTT
CASPDRAGSTDTQYF
>-|TRBV7-9|once|TRBJ2-5
TGTGCCAGCAGCTGGGGCAGTCAAGGGGAGACCCAGTACTTC
CASSWGSQGETQYF
>-|TRBV5-1|-|TRBJ1-4
TGCGCCAGCAGCTTGGTTGGGGGGGATGAAAAACTGTTTTTT
CASSLVGGDEKLFF
>-|TRBV18|-|TRBJ1-2
TGTGCCAGCTCACCGGCTATGGAGGGCGACTACACCTTC
CASSPAMEGDYTF
>-|TRBV5-6|-|TRBJ2-5
TGTGCCAGCAGCTTGGACCCTAGCTGGGGAGAGACCCAGTACTTC
CASSLDPSWGETQYF
>-|TRBV24-1|-|TRBJ1-1
TGTGCCACCAGGAACGGGGGAATGGATACTGAAGCTTTCTTT
CATRNGGMDTEAFF
>-|TRBV7-2|-|TRBJ2-5
TGTGCCAGCAGCTTGGACCTGGGGCCCCAGTACTTC
CASSLDLGPQYF
>TRBD2|TRBV5-1|once|TRBJ2-1
TGCGCCAGCAGTCGCTGGGGGGGGGTTAGCTCCTACAATGAGCAGTTCTTC
CASSRWGGVSSYNEQFF
>-|TRBV5-1|-|TRBJ2-2
TGCGCCAGCAGCCCCCTAGGGGGGGCGGGGAACACCGGGGAGCTGTTTTTT
CASSPLGGAGNTGELFF
>-|TRBV19|-|TRBJ1-5
TGTGCCAGTAGAAACAGGGAGAGGGCAAATCAGCCCCAGCATTTT
CASRNRERANQPQHF
>TRBD1|TRBV19|-|TRBJ2-7
TGTGCCAGTAGTCCGGGGACAGTCTTTAGCTACGAGCAGTACTTC
CASSPGTVFSYEQYF
>TRBD1|TRBV28|-|TRBJ2-7
TGTGCCAGCAGCCTGCTCGGACAGGGGTACGAGCAGTACTTC
CASSLLGQGYEQYF
>-|TRBV11-2|-|TRBJ2-1
TGTGCCAGCAGCACGCCGGCGTTAGCAGCCCGTCGCAATGAGCAGTTCTTC
CASSTPALAARRNEQFF
>-|TRBV30|-|TRBJ1-1
TGTGCCTGGAGTGCGGTCAGTCGCGGCGGGTTCACTGAAGCTTTCTTT
CAWSAVSRGGFTEAFF
>TRBD1|TRBV24-1|-|TRBJ2-2
TGTGCCACCAGTTTGACAGGGACCACCGGGGAGCTGTTTTTT
CATSLTGTTGELFF
>TRBD1|TRBV28|-|TRBJ1-4
TGTGCCAGCAGTCCGATAGGACAGGGAGGTGAAAAACTGTTTTTT
CASSPIGQGGEKLFF